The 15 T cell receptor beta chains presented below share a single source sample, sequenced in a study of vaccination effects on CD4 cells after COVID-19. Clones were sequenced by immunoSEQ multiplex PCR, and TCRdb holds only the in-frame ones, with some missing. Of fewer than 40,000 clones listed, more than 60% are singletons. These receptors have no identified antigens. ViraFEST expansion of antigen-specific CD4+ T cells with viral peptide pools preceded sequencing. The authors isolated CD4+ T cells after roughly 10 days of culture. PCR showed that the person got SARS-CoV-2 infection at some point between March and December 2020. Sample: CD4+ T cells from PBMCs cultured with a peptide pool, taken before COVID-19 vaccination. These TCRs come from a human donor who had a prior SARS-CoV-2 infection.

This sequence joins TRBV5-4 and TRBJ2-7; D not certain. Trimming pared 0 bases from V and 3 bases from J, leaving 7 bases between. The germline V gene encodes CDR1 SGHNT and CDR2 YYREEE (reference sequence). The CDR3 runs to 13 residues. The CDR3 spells CASSLVGYYEQYF. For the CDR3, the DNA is TGTGCCAGCAGCTTGGTCGGATACTACGAGCAGTACTTC.

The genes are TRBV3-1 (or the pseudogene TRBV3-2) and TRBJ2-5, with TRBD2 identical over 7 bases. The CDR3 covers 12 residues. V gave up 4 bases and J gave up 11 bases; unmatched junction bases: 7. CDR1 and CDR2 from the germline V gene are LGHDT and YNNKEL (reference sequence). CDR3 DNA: TGTGCCAGCAGCCTCGGGACTACCACTCAGTACTTC. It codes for CASSLGTTTQYF.

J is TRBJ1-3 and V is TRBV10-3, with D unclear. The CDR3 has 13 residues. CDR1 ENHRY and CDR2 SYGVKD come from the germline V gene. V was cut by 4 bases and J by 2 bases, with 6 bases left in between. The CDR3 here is CAISVDAGNTIYF. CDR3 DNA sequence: TGTGCCATCAGTGTGGACGCTGGAAACACCATATATTTT.

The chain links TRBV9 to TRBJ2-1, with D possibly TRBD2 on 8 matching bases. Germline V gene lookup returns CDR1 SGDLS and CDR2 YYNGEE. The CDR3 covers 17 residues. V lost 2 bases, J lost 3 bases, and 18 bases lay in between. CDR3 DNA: TGTGCCAGCAGCGTTACATATAGCGGGACAGACTACAATGAGCAGTTCTTC. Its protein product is CASSVTYSGTDYNEQFF.

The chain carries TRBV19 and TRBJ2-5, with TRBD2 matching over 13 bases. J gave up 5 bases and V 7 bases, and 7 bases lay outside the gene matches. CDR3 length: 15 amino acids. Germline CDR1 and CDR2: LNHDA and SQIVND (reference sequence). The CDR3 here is CASTRTSGSGETQYF. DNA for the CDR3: TGTGCCAGTACCCGGACTAGCGGGAGCGGCGAGACCCAGTACTTC.

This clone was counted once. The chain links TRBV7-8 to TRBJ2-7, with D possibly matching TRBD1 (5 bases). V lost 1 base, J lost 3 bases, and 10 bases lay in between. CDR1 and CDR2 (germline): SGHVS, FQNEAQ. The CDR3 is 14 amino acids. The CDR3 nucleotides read TGTGCCAGCAGCTTAGGAAGGCAGGGCTACGAGCAGTACTTC. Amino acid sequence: CASSLGRQGYEQYF.

CDR3 region: CASSYSVPRVNTEAFF. The DNA for the CDR3 is TGTGCCAGCAGTTACTCGGTTCCGAGGGTTAACACTGAAGCTTTCTTT. This chain connects TRBV6-5 to TRBJ1-1; D unclear. Per germline, CDR1 MNHEY and CDR2 SVGAGI. V was shortened by 0 bases and J by 2 bases, with 13 bases between the two germline ends. The CDR3 consists of 16 residues.

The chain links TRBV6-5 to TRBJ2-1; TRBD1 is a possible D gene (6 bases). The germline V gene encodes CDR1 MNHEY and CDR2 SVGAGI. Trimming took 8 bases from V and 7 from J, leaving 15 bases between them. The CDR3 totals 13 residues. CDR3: CASPSRGRNEQFF. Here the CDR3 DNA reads TGTGCCAGCCCTTCCAGGGGAAGGAATGAGCAGTTCTTC.

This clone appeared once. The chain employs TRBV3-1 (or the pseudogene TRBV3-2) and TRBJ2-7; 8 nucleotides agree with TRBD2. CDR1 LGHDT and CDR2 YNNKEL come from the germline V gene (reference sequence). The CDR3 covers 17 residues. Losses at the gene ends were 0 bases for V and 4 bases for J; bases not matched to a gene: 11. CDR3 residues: CASSQELGRGGGYEQYF. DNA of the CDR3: TGTGCCAGCAGCCAAGAGCTCGGGAGGGGGGGTGGATACGAGCAGTACTTC.

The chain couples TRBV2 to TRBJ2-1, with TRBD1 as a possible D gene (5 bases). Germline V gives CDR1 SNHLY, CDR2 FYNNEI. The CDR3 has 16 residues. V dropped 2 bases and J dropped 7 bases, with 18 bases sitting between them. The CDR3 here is CASSESRARGSNEQFF. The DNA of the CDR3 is TGTGCCAGCAGTGAATCTCGGGCTAGGGGCTCTAATGAGCAGTTCTTC.

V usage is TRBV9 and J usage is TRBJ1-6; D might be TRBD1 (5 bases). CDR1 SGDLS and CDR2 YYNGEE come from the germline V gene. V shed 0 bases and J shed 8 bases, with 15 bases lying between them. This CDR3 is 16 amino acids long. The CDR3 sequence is CASSVGGRGPDSPLHF. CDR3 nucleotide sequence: TGTGCCAGCAGCGTAGGGGGAAGGGGTCCGGATTCACCCCTCCACTTT.

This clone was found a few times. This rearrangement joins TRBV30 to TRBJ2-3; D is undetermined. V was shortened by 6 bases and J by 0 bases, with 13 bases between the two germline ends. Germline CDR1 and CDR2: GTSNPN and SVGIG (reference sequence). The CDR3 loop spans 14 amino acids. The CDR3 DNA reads TGTGCCTGTGATTCTGGAACTAGCACAGATACGCAGTATTTT. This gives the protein CACDSGTSTDTQYF.

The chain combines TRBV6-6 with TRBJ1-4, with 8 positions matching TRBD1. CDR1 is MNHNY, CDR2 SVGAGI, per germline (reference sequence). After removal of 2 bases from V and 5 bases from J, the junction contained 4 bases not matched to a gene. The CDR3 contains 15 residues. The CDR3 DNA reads TGTGCCAGCAGTTACCCGGGACAGGCAAATGAAAAACTGTTTTTT. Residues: CASSYPGQANEKLFF.

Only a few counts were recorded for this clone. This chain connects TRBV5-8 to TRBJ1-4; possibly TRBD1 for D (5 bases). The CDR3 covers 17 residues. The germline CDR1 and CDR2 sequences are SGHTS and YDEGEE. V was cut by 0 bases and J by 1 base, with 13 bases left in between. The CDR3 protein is CASSLGPRGGTNEKLFF. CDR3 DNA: TGTGCCAGCAGCTTGGGACCCCGGGGCGGAACTAATGAAAAACTGTTTTTT. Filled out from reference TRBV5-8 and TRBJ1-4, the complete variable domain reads EAGVTQSPTHLIKTRGQQATLRCSPISGHTSVYWYQQALGLGLQFLLWYDEGEERNRGNFPPRFSGRQFPNYSSELNVNALELEDSALYLCASSLGPRGGTNEKLFFGSGTQLSVL.

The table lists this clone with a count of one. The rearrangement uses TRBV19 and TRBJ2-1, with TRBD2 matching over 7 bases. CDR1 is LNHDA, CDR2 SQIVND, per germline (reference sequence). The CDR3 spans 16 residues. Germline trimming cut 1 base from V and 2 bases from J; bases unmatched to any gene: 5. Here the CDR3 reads CASSIVRLATYNEQFF. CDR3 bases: TGTGCCAGTAGTATAGTTCGACTAGCTACCTACAATGAGCAGTTCTTC.